Listed below are T cell receptor beta chains from one sample, sequenced in a study of T cells in Graves' hyperthyroidism and ophthalmopathy. TCRdb re-called the multiplex PCR reads with MiXCR, one entry per CDR3 protein. This table has about 560,000 distinct CDR3 sequences, roughly 15% appearing once. Sequencing used blood. The receptors shown here come from a woman in her 40s with Graves' hyperthyroidism. CDR3s include the opening cysteine and the closing phenylalanine or tryptophan. A D gene is named only where the DNA matches it firmly. A row's size may be missing; if present it is once, few, many or a size class.

abundance	v_gene	j_gene	d_gene	CDR3aa	CDR3nt
many	TRBV20-1	TRBJ1-6	TRBD1	CSATGQGAAPLHF	TGCAGTGCTACCGGACAGGGGGCGGCACCCCTCCACTTT
once	TRBV20-1	TRBJ2-5	TRBD2	CSARDLPAGDGETQYF	TGCAGTGCTAGAGATCTACCAGCGGGAGACGGAGAGACCCAGTACTTC
many	TRBV7-8	TRBJ2-3	NA	CASSLADGRTDTQYF	TGTGCCAGCAGCCTAGCCGACGGGCGGACAGATACGCAGTATTTT
few	TRBV6-1	TRBJ2-7	NA	CASGGGPGEQYF	TGTGCCAGCGGCGGAGGGCCTGGCGAGCAGTACTTC
many	TRBV3-1	TRBJ2-3	TRBD2	CASASASGSTDTQYF	TGTGCCAGCGCTTCCGCTAGCGGGAGCACAGATACGCAGTATTTT
many	TRBV11-2	TRBJ2-1	TRBD2	CASSPGGGGSLDEQFF	TGTGCCAGCAGCCCAGGAGGTGGCGGGAGTCTGGATGAGCAGTTCTTC
NA	TRBV19	TRBJ2-2	NA	CASSIAGSGGELFF	TGTGCCAGTAGTATAGCAGGGTCCGGCGGGGAGCTGTTTTTT
many	TRBV5-1	TRBJ1-1	NA	CASSPNPTASTEAFF	TGCGCCAGCAGCCCTAATCCGACCGCCTCGACTGAAGCTTTCTTT
NA	TRBV5-1	TRBJ1-1	NA	CASSSGTYRLLAFF	TGCGCCAGCAGCTCCGGGACATACAGATTGTTAGCTTTCTTT
many	TRBV2	TRBJ2-3	NA	CASSEGRNTDTQYF	TGTGCCAGCAGTGAAGGACGTAACACAGATACGCAGTATTTT
NA	TRBV27	TRBJ2-5	NA	CASSLFGLLQETQHF	TGTGCCAGCAGTTTATTCGGACTACTCCAAGAGACCCAGCACTTC
NA	TRBV7-9	TRBJ2-1	NA	CASSPEPLTYDEQFF	TGTGCCAGCAGCCCCGAACCGCTAACCTACGATGAGCAGTTCTTC
many	TRBV13	TRBJ2-7	TRBD2	CASSSRTSGRSPALDEQYF	TGTGCCAGCAGCTCCCGGACTAGCGGGAGGTCCCCGGCTTTAGACGAGCAGTACTTC
NA	TRBV15	TRBJ1-5	NA	CATSRAYVIENSNQPQHF	TGTGCCACCAGCAGAGCGTACGTTATAGAAAATAGCAATCAGCCCCAGCATTTT
many	TRBV2	TRBJ2-5	NA	CASNPGGYQETQYF	TGTGCCAGCAACCCCGGAGGATACCAAGAGACCCAGTACTTC
few	TRBV9	TRBJ1-1	NA	CASSVAPQDEAFF	TGTGCCAGCAGCGTAGCCCCACAGGATGAAGCTTTCTTT
NA	TRBV7-8	TRBJ2-1	TRBD2	CASSPQLAGGHSSYNEQFF	TGTGCCAGCAGCCCGCAACTAGCGGGAGGCCACAGCTCCTACAATGAGCAGTTCTTC
NA	TRBV2	TRBJ1-5	TRBD1	CASTADRGNQPQHF	TGTGCCAGCACTGCGGACAGGGGGAATCAGCCCCAGCATTTT
many	TRBV28	TRBJ1-2	NA	CASSSLRAGVFYGYTF	TGTGCCAGCAGTTCCCTGCGGGCAGGGGTCTTCTATGGCTACACCTTC
NA	TRBV20-1	TRBJ1-2	NA	CSARDLSSNYGYTF	TGCAGTGCTAGAGATTTGTCCTCTAACTATGGCTACACCTTC
many	TRBV3-1	TRBJ2-2	NA	CASSQLSYTGELFF	TGTGCCAGCAGCCAACTTAGCTACACCGGGGAGCTGTTTTTT
NA	TRBV7-3	TRBJ2-6	NA	CASTRTGANVLTF	TGTGCCAGCACGAGGACTGGGGCCAACGTCCTGACTTTC
many	TRBV5-6	TRBJ1-1	NA	CASSLAAGTEAFF	TGTGCCAGCAGCTTGGCCGCGGGGACTGAAGCTTTCTTT
many	TRBV27	TRBJ1-1	NA	CTTGAGDKYTEAFF	TGTACAACCGGGGCAGGGGACAAGTACACTGAAGCTTTCTTT
many	TRBV28	TRBJ1-2	NA	CASSLPGASGYTF	TGTGCCAGCAGTTTACCAGGGGCGTCTGGCTACACCTTC
many	TRBV12-3/TRBV12-4	TRBJ2-6	NA	CASSSPHLGAGANVLTF	TGTGCCAGCAGTTCTCCCCATTTAGGGGCTGGGGCCAACGTCCTGACTTTC
few	TRBV7-2	TRBJ2-5	TRBD2	CASSLGGLDFHF	TGTGCCAGCAGCTTAGGCGGACTAGATTTCCACTTC
few	TRBV7-2	TRBJ1-5	NA	CASSLWASSNQPQHF	TGTGCCAGCAGCTTGTGGGCCTCTAGCAATCAGCCCCAGCATTTT
many	TRBV28	TRBJ2-3	NA	CASSTTSGTGSTDTQYF	TGTGCCAGCAGCACAACCTCCGGGACGGGCAGCACAGATACGCAGTATTTT
NA	TRBV25-1	TRBJ1-4	NA	CASSEYNDIGTGPNEKLFF	TGTGCCAGCAGTGAATATAACGATATTGGTACAGGACCGAATGAAAAACTGTTTTTT
few	TRBV6-1	TRBJ1-1	TRBD1	CAGKTGYDTEAFF	TGTGCCGGAAAGACAGGGTACGACACTGAAGCTTTCTTT
NA	TRBV6-1	TRBJ1-4	NA	CATKADEKLFF	TGTGCTACTAAGGCAGATGAAAAACTGTTTTTT
many	TRBV7-8	TRBJ2-3	NA	CASSLETDTQYF	TGTGCCAGCAGCTTAGAAACAGATACGCAGTATTTT
many	TRBV7-2	TRBJ2-3	NA	CASSLDPGRTDTQYF	TGTGCCAGCAGCTTAGATCCTGGGCGCACAGATACGCAGTATTTT
many	TRBV2	TRBJ1-2	NA	CASSGRTNYGYTF	TGTGCCAGCAGCGGCAGAACTAACTATGGCTACACCTTC
NA	TRBV19	TRBJ1-1	TRBD1	CASSIPGQGALTEAFF	TGTGCCAGTAGTATTCCGGGACAGGGGGCCTTGACTGAAGCTTTCTTT
few	TRBV5-1	TRBJ2-1	TRBD2	CASSYLAGREQFF	TGCGCCAGCAGCTATCTAGCGGGACGGGAGCAGTTCTTC
many	TRBV30	TRBJ2-3	TRBD2	CAWTLGAGGTDTQYF	TGTGCCTGGACCCTCGGGGCGGGAGGGACAGATACGCAGTATTTT
few	TRBV10-3	TRBJ2-1	TRBD2	CAISGELAGEYEQFF	TGTGCCATCAGTGGCGAACTAGCGGGAGAATATGAGCAGTTCTTC
many	TRBV7-2	TRBJ2-3	TRBD2	CASSPTPTGGGTDTQYF	TGTGCCAGCAGCCCAACTCCCACGGGAGGAGGGACAGATACGCAGTATTTT
few	TRBV27	TRBJ1-1	NA	CASSLEGDLLPNTEAFF	TGTGCCAGCAGTTTAGAAGGGGACTTGCTACCGAACACTGAAGCTTTCTTT
many	TRBV20-1	TRBJ2-3	NA	CSATDWIRTDTQYF	TGCAGTGCTACAGACTGGATACGGACAGATACGCAGTATTTT
many	TRBV7-9	TRBJ2-3	NA	CASSPTADTQYF	TGTGCCAGCAGCCCGACAGCAGATACGCAGTATTTT
many	TRBV20-1	TRBJ1-2	NA	CSARGGGNYGYTF	TGCAGTGCTAGAGGAGGGGGGAACTATGGCTACACCTTC
few	TRBV29-1	TRBJ2-4	NA	CSVESPSKNIQYF	TGCAGCGTTGAATCCCCTTCCAAAAACATTCAGTACTTC
many	TRBV2	TRBJ2-5	NA	CATSNSVGETQYF	TGTGCCACCTCTAACTCCGTCGGAGAGACCCAGTACTTC
many	TRBV20-1	TRBJ2-2	NA	CSARAPMNTGELFF	TGCAGTGCTAGGGCCCCCATGAACACCGGGGAGCTGTTTTTT
NA	TRBV20-1	TRBJ2-3	TRBD2	CSAPGLAGGADTQYF	TGCAGTGCTCCTGGACTAGCGGGAGGAGCAGATACGCAGTATTTT
many	TRBV7-6	TRBJ1-2	NA	CASSLGAHYGYTF	TGTGCCAGCAGCTTAGGGGCACACTATGGCTACACCTTC
many	TRBV20-1	TRBJ2-2	TRBD2	CSAREAGANTGELFF	TGCAGTGCTAGAGAAGCGGGAGCAAACACCGGGGAGCTGTTTTTT
NA	TRBV5-1	TRBJ2-7	NA	CASSLYGDGSYEQYF	TGCGCCAGCAGCTTATACGGGGACGGATCCTACGAGCAGTACTTC